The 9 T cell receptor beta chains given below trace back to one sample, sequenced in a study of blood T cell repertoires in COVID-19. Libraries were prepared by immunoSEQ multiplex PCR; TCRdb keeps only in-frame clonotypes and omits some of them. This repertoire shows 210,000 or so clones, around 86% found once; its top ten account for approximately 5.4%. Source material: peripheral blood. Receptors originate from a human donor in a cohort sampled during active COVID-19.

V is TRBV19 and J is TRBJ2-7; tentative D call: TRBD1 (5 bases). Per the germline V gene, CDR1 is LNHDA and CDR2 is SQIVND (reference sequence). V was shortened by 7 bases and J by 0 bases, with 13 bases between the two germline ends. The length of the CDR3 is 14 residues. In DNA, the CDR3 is TGTGCCAGTAATCAGGGCCGGAGCTCCTACGAGCAGTACTTC. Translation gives CASNQGRSSYEQYF.

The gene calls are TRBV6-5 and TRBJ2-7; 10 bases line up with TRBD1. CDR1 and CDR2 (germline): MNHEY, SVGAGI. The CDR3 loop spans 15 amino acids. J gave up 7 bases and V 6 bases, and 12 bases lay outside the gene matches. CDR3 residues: CASRTRDRGSWEQYF. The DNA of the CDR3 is TGTGCCAGCAGAACCCGGGACAGGGGCTCGTGGGAGCAGTACTTC.

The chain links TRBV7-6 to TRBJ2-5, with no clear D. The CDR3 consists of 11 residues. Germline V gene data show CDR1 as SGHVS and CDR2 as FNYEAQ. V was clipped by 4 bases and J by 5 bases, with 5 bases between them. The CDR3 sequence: CASSSRETQYF. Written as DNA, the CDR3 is TGTGCCAGCAGCTCCCGGGAGACCCAGTACTTC. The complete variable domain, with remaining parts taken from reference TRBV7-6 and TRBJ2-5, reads GAGVSQSPRYKVTKRGQDVALRCDPISGHVSLYWYRQALGQGPEFLTYFNYEAQQDKSGLPNDRFSAERPEGSISTLTIQRTEQRDSAMYRCASSSRETQYFGPGTRLLVL.

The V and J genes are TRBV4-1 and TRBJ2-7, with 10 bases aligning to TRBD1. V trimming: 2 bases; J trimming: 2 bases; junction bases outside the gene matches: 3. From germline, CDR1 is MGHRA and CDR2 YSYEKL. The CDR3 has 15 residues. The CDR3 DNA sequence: TGCGCCAGCAGCCAAAGGACAGGGGGGGCCTACGAGCAGTACTTC. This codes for CASSQRTGGAYEQYF.

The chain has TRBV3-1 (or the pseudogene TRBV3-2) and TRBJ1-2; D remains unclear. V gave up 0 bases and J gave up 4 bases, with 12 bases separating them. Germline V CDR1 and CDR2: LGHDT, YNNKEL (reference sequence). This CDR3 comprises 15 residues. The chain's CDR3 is CASSQDLTARYGYTF. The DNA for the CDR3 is TGTGCCAGCAGCCAAGATCTTACAGCCCGCTATGGCTACACCTTC.

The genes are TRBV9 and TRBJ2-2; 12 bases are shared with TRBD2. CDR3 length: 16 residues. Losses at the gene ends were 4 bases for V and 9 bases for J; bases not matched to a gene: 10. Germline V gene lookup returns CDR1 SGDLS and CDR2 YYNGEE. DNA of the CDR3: TGTGCCAGCAGCCCCCAGACTAGCGGGAGAGGGAGGGAGCTGTTTTTT. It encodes CASSPQTSGRGRELFF.

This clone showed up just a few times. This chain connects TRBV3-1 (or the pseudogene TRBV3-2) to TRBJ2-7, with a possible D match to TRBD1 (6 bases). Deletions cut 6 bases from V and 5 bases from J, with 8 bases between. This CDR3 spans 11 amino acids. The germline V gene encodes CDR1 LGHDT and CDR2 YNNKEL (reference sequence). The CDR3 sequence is CASRGAHEQYF. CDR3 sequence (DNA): TGTGCCAGCAGGGGGGCCCACGAGCAGTACTTC.

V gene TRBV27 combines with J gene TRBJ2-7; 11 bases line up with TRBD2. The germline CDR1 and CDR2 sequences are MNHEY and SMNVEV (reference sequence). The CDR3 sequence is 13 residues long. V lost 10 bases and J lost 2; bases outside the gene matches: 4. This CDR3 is CATLAGGTYEQYF. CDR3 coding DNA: TGTGCCACCCTAGCGGGAGGAACCTACGAGCAGTACTTC.

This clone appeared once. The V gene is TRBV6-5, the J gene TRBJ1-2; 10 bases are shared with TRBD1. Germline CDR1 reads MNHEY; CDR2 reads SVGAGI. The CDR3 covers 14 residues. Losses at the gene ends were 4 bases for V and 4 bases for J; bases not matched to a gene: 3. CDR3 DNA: TGTGCCAGCAGTTGGACAGGGGGTGGCTATGGCTACACCTTC. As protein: CASSWTGGGYGYTF.